This TCR beta chain was found in a study of blood T cell repertoires in COVID-19. After removal of 7 bases from V and 2 bases from J, the junction contained 8 bases not matched to a gene. This CDR3 has 15 amino acids. TCRdb's table, derived via immunoSEQ multiplex PCR, lists solely in-frame clones and lacks some. The profile shows some 200,000 clones, 80% to 90% of them singletons. The chain uses TRBV23-1 and TRBJ2-7, with 10 bases that match TRBD1. TRBV23-1 has ORF status, its function being uncertain. Sequenced sample: peripheral blood. This sequence originates from a woman aged 40 to 55 who had recovered from COVID-19. Here the CDR3 reads CASKRDRGPPYEQYF. CDR3 in DNA: TGCGCCAGCAAAAGGGACAGGGGCCCTCCCTACGAGCAGTACTTC.